These 14 T cell receptor beta chains share one sample of origin, sequenced in a study of cytomegalovirus exposure and HLA in healthy donors. PCR amplification relied on 60 Vbeta primers (plus 13 Jbeta primers). Sequencing was performed with immunoSEQ multiplex PCR; in TCRdb, only in-frame clones are kept and a portion is missing. The sample consists of about 140,000 clones, roughly 71% of them appearing once. The source material was PBMCs. Receptor source: a man aged 25-45 years in good health and CMV-seronegative.

V and J are TRBV28 and TRBJ1-2, with TRBD1 matching over 7 bases. The CDR3 extends over 12 amino acids. Trimming cost V 7 bases and J 8 bases; bases outside gene matches: 7. Germline V gene data show CDR1 as MDHEN and CDR2 as SYDVKM. CDR3 in amino acids: CASTQQGFGYTF. The CDR3 bases are TGTGCCAGCACCCAACAGGGGTTCGGCTACACCTTC.

This sequence joins TRBV6-5 and TRBJ1-6; possible D gene TRBD1, 5 bases. V was cut by 6 bases and J by 10 bases, with 13 bases left in between. Germline CDR1 is MNHEY and CDR2 is SVGAGI. The CDR3 extends over 13 amino acids. CDR3 in DNA: TGTGCCAGCAGGACAGACTTGGAGTCACCCCTCCACTTT. It yields the protein CASRTDLESPLHF.

This clone showed up just once. The chain is built from TRBV4-1 and TRBJ2-3, with a weak D call TRBD2 (5 bases). V was shortened by 0 bases and J by 0 bases, with 10 bases between the two germline ends. This CDR3 is built from 16 residues. The germline V gene has CDR1 MGHRA and CDR2 YSYEKL. The chain's CDR3 is CASSQDPPGSTDTQYF. The CDR3 DNA is TGCGCCAGCAGCCAAGATCCCCCGGGGAGCACAGATACGCAGTATTTT.

The chain uses TRBV5-1 and TRBJ2-3; 8 positions agree with TRBD2. Trimming removed 4 bases from V and 0 bases from J; junction bases left unmatched: 7. Germline-derived CDR1 and CDR2 are SGHRS and YFSETQ. The CDR3 length is 16 residues. Written as DNA, the CDR3 is TGCGCCAGCAGCGAGGCTAGCGGGCCCAGCACAGATACGCAGTATTTT. Its protein is CASSEASGPSTDTQYF.

V is TRBV28 and J is TRBJ2-2; possible D gene TRBD2, 7 bases. CDR3 size: 18 residues. The germline V gene encodes CDR1 MDHEN and CDR2 SYDVKM. Trimming removed 2 bases from V and 0 bases from J, with 16 bases in between. DNA for the CDR3: TGTGCCAGCAGTTTAACCAGTGCGGGGGCAGCGAACACCGGGGAGCTGTTTTTT. This translates into CASSLTSAGAANTGELFF.

The chain combines TRBV12-2 with TRBJ1-3; TRBD1 is the table's D call and was not checked against the DNA. TRBV12-2 is annotated as a pseudogene. The CDR3 has 16 amino acids. The CDR3 here is CASRSKQGRTGNTIYF. The CDR3 bases are TGTGCAAGTCGCTCAAAACAGGGGAGGACTGGAAACACCATATATTTT.

V is TRBV6-1 and J is TRBJ2-7; TRBD1 aligns across 10 bases. In germline, CDR1 is MNHNS, CDR2 SASEGT. The V segment lost 5 bases and the J segment 7 bases; nucleotides outside the gene matches: 11. The CDR3 consists of 15 residues. CDR3 amino acids: CASSFPGQGKLEQYF. The CDR3 nucleotides read TGTGCCAGCAGTTTTCCGGGACAGGGGAAGTTGGAGCAGTACTTC.

J is TRBJ2-1 and V is TRBV19; 7 nucleotides line up with TRBD2. The germline V gene has CDR1 LNHDA and CDR2 SQIVND (reference sequence). CDR3 length: 14 residues. The V gene end was trimmed by 1 base and the J gene end by 4 bases; junction bases not matched to a gene: 1. CDR3 amino acids: CASSIGAGYNEQFF. CDR3 sequence (DNA): TGTGCCAGTAGTATAGGAGCGGGATACAATGAGCAGTTCTTC.

The chain joins TRBV30 to TRBJ1-4, with D maybe TRBD1 (5 bases). The germline V gene encodes CDR1 GTSNPN and CDR2 SVGIG (reference sequence). Trimming took 1 base from V and 8 from J, leaving 17 bases between them. This CDR3 region has 15 residues. CDR3 region: CAWSARDSSKEKLFF. The CDR3 bases are TGTGCCTGGAGTGCAAGGGACTCTAGTAAGGAAAAACTGTTTTTT.

J is TRBJ2-5 and V is TRBV7-9, with 7 bases matching TRBD1. V lost 1 base to trimming and J lost 4 bases; unmatched junction nucleotides: 9. This CDR3 is built from 16 residues. Germline V gene data show CDR1 as SEHNR and CDR2 as FQNEAQ (reference sequence). The CDR3 nucleotides are TGTGCCAGCAGCTTAGAGGACAGGAGAAAGCGAGAGACCCAGTACTTC. This gives the protein CASSLEDRRKRETQYF.

The gene calls are TRBV6-5 and TRBJ2-7; tentative D call: TRBD2 (5 bases). Germline V gene lookup returns CDR1 MNHEY and CDR2 SVGAGI. The CDR3 is 13 amino acids. Trimming pared 6 bases from V and 5 bases from J, leaving 14 bases between. CDR3 amino acids: CASRPNAGNEQYF. In nucleotides, the CDR3 is TGTGCCAGCAGACCTAACGCGGGTAACGAGCAGTACTTC.

The chain uses TRBV9 and TRBJ2-5, with D possibly TRBD2 on 7 matching bases. The DNA end is a closer match to TRBJ2-7, so the J assignment may be wrong. This CDR3 has 15 residues. CDR1 and CDR2 (germline): SGDLS, YYNGEE. The CDR3 region is CASSVGGRGGYEQYF. The DNA for the CDR3 is TGTGCCAGCAGCGTAGGAGGGAGGGGGGGCTACGAGCAGTACTTC.

J is TRBJ1-1 and V is TRBV7-3; D gene uncertain. CDR1 and CDR2 (germline): SGHTA, FQGTGA. The CDR3 contains 14 residues. Trimming removed 2 bases at V and 11 bases at J, with 18 bases between. The CDR3 here is CASSLGGGRRIAFF. For the CDR3, the DNA is TGTGCCAGCAGCTTAGGTGGAGGGCGCAGAATCGCTTTCTTT.

The chain joins TRBV27 to TRBJ2-7; 9 bases fit TRBD1. J gave up 5 bases and V 3 bases, and 8 bases lay outside the gene matches. Germline V gives CDR1 MNHEY, CDR2 SMNVEV (reference sequence). The CDR3 covers 15 residues. CDR3 coding DNA: TGTGCCAGCAGTTTCCCGGGACAGGGAGGGCACGAGCAGTACTTC. Translating it yields CASSFPGQGGHEQYF.